Presented here are 26 T cell receptor beta chains from one specimen sequenced in a study of shared clonotypes between healthy human individuals. This table comes from immunoSEQ multiplex PCR, and its TCRdb copy is limited to in-frame clones, with some not included. The sample records approximately 470,000 clones, over 70% being singletons. The sample consisted of PBMCs. The receptor source for this set is a woman aged 40 to 55 in good health. Some clones in this sample may be carry-over from other donors' samples.

This clone was seen just once. The chain combines TRBV30 with TRBJ2-7; 9 positions match TRBD2. V lost 7 bases and J lost 0; bases outside the gene matches: 4. CDR3 size: 13 residues. The germline V gene encodes CDR1 GTSNPN and CDR2 SVGIG (reference sequence). CDR3 coding DNA: TGTGCCTCGACTAGCGGAAGCTCCTACGAGCAGTACTTC. It is translated as CASTSGSSYEQYF.

In this sample, this clone turned up a few times. Other DNA sequences within the sample encode an identical CDR3. The CDR3 is CSVVLAGGYEQYF. The CDR3 nucleotides read TGCAGCGTTGTACTTGCGGGAGGATACGAGCAGTACTTC. The rearrangement joins TRBV29-1 to TRBJ2-5; 8 bases are a match to TRBD2. TRBJ2-7 matches the DNA end more closely, so the J call is doubtful. CDR1 and CDR2 from the germline V gene are SQVTM and ANQGSEA. The CDR3 has 13 residues.

This clone was seen more than once but under ten times. The chain is built from TRBV6-5 and TRBJ2-7; unclear D gene. The CDR3 consists of 14 residues. Trimming removed 7 bases at V and 5 bases at J, with 18 bases between. The germline gives CDR1 MNHEY, CDR2 SVGAGI. CDR3 sequence: CASKKGLTRHEQYF. CDR3 nucleotide sequence: TGTGCCAGCAAGAAGGGCCTGACCCGCCACGAGCAGTACTTC.

This clone occurred a few times. For the CDR3, the DNA is TGTGCCAGCAGTTTATCGACAGGGGTCTATGGCTACACCTTC. Residues: CASSLSTGVYGYTF. V is TRBV28 and J is TRBJ1-2; 8 nucleotides align to TRBD1. This CDR3 is 14 amino acids long. J gave up 4 bases and V 1 base, and 2 bases lay outside the gene matches. From germline, CDR1 is MDHEN and CDR2 SYDVKM.

Concerning this clone: A far larger clone differs by one base, so this is likely a read error. This chain uses TRBV2 with TRBJ2-1; 10 bases fit TRBD2. Germline trimming cut 7 bases from V and 8 bases from J; bases unmatched to any gene: 8. Germline CDR1 is SNHLY and CDR2 is FYNNEI. The CDR3 runs to 14 residues. The DNA of the CDR3 is TGTGCCAGCATTAGCGGGAGGACGTTAGATGAGCAGTTCTTC. Protein product: CASISGRTLDEQFF.

In its sample, this clone was seen once. This likely reflects a read error, since a far larger clone is one base away. Other DNA sequences in this sample translate to the same CDR3. This chain uses TRBV10-1 with TRBJ2-7; the match to TRBD2 covers 8 bases. The CDR3 is 13 amino acids. Germline V gives CDR1 WNHNN, CDR2 SYGVQD (reference sequence). After removal of 8 bases from V and 4 bases from J, the junction contained 7 bases not matched to a gene. The CDR3 nucleotides read TGCGCCAGCCGGCCCAGCGGGAGTTACGAGCAGTACTTC. As protein: CASRPSGSYEQYF.

In the case of this clone: A far bigger clonotype differs at one base, so this is likely a read error. The genes are TRBV2 and TRBJ2-1, with D perhaps matching TRBD2 (6 bases). V was pared by 5 bases and J by 7 bases, with 18 bases between. CDR1 and CDR2 (germline): SNHLY, FYNNEI. The CDR3 is 15 residues long. The CDR3 bases are TGTGCCAGCAGTAGGATAGTGGGAGGTAGGAATGAGCAGTTCTTC. Protein sequence: CASSRIVGGRNEQFF. Using reference TRBV2 and TRBJ2-1 for the parts outside the CDR3, the full variable domain is EPEVTQTPSHQVTQMGQEVILRCVPISNHLYFYWYRQILGQKVEFLVSFYNNEISEKSEIFDDQFSVERPDGSNFTLKIRSTKLEDSAMYFCASSRIVGGRNEQFFGPGTRLTVL.

The CDR3 coding sequence is TGCAGTGCTGACCGGCAGGGGGGAGCTTTCTTT. Translating it yields CSADRQGGAFF. V usage is TRBV20-1 and J usage is TRBJ1-1, with 7 positions matching TRBD1. Germline lookup yields CDR1 DFQATT and CDR2 SNEGSKA (reference sequence). The CDR3 is made up of 11 amino acids. The V and J ends lost 5 bases and 10 bases, in that order; junction bases with no gene match: 7.

As DNA, the CDR3 is TGTGCCAGCAGTCTAAGCTTCCGAAACTATGGCTACACCTTC. This encodes CASSLSFRNYGYTF. This rearrangement joins TRBV7-9 to TRBJ1-2, with D hard to call. The ends were cut back, 6 bases at V and 2 bases at J, with 13 bases in the middle. The CDR3 length is 14 residues. Germline CDR1 reads SEHNR; CDR2 reads FQNEAQ (reference sequence).

Worth noting for this clone: This likely came from a read error, as a far larger clone is one base away. V and J are TRBV5-4 and TRBJ2-7; 12 bases agree with TRBD2. The CDR3 runs 15 residues. CDR1 and CDR2 (germline): SGHNT, YYREEE (reference sequence). With 4 bases clipped from V and 9 bases from J, the junction kept 11 bases outside the gene matches. The CDR3 DNA reads TGTGCCAGCAGCACATGGACTAGCGGGACGCACGGGCAGTACTTC. It codes for CASSTWTSGTHGQYF.

The chain links TRBV2 to TRBJ1-5, with 7 bases lining up with TRBD1. This CDR3 spans 18 amino acids. CDR1 is SNHLY and CDR2 is FYNNEI in the germline V gene. The J segment lost 0 bases and the V segment lost 5 bases, leaving 13 bases of the junction unmatched. The CDR3, as DNA: TGTGCCAGCAGTCGAAGGCGGGACAGCAGCTATAGCAATCAGCCCCAGCATTTT. Translated, it gives CASSRRRDSSYSNQPQHF.

This rearrangement joins TRBV2 to TRBJ2-7; 7 positions agree with TRBD2. From germline, CDR1 is SNHLY and CDR2 FYNNEI. V shed 3 bases and J 3 bases; nucleotides not matched to a gene: 8. The CDR3 loop spans 15 amino acids. As DNA, the CDR3 is TGTGCCAGCAGTGATGCTGCGGGAGTAAGCTACGAGCAGTACTTC. Translating it yields CASSDAAGVSYEQYF.

The genes are TRBV7-2 and TRBJ1-1; weak D call: TRBD1 (5 bases). The CDR3 has 14 residues. CDR1 SGHTA and CDR2 FQGNSA come from the germline V gene. V was cut by 5 bases and J by 6 bases, with 16 bases left in between. CDR3 amino acids: CASSPGGGVAEAFF. CDR3 DNA sequence: TGTGCCAGCAGCCCAGGAGGAGGGGTGGCTGAAGCTTTCTTT.

J is TRBJ2-5 and V is TRBV5-1; D possibly corresponds to TRBD1 (8 bases). Germline V gene sequence: CDR1 SGHRS, CDR2 YFSETQ. The CDR3 loop spans 14 amino acids. The V end lost 3 bases, the J end lost 11 bases, and 20 bases lay between the germline ends. The CDR3 here is CASSSSQGAGEQYF. CDR3 bases: TGCGCCAGCAGCTCCAGTCAGGGGGCGGGGGAGCAGTACTTC.

V and J are TRBV29-1 and TRBJ2-1; possible D gene TRBD2, 5 bases. The V end was cut by 7 bases, the J end by 3 bases, with 13 bases between. The length of the CDR3 is 13 residues. CDR1 and CDR2 (germline): SQVTM, ANQGSEA. CDR3 loop: CSAAAGIYNEQFF. CDR3 coding DNA: TGCAGCGCTGCCGCCGGGATCTACAATGAGCAGTTCTTC.

The J gene is TRBJ2-1, the V gene TRBV7-6, with D maybe TRBD2 (5 bases). This CDR3 has 13 residues. Trimming removed 5 bases from V and 12 bases from J, with 17 bases in between. CDR1 SGHVS and CDR2 FNYEAQ come from the germline V gene. The CDR3 here is CASSPSSLGMQFF. The DNA for the CDR3 is TGTGCCAGCAGCCCCTCTAGCTTAGGTATGCAGTTCTTC.

The chain joins TRBV28 to TRBJ2-3, with 12 positions matching TRBD2. In germline, CDR1 is MDHEN, CDR2 SYDVKM. This CDR3 is 17 amino acids long. With 3 bases clipped from V and 2 bases from J, the junction kept 6 bases outside the gene matches. CDR3 region: CASSLLGLAGLTDTQYF. The CDR3 DNA reads as TGTGCCAGCAGTTTGCTGGGACTAGCGGGCCTCACAGATACGCAGTATTTT.

The rearrangement joins TRBV5-4 to TRBJ1-1; D unresolved. The V gene's germline CDR1 is SGHNT and CDR2 YYREEE (reference sequence). CDR3 size: 13 residues. V shed 4 bases and J shed 2 bases, with 9 bases lying between them. The CDR3 reads CASSLRSNTEAFF. In nucleotides, the CDR3 is TGTGCCAGCAGCCTAAGATCAAACACTGAAGCTTTCTTT.

V gene TRBV28 combines with J gene TRBJ2-7; D might be TRBD1 (6 bases). Germline loops: CDR1 MDHEN, CDR2 SYDVKM. V dropped 6 bases and J dropped 0 bases, with 15 bases sitting between them. This CDR3 region has 15 residues. CDR3 DNA sequence: TGTGCCAGCAGACATTCGACAGGTAGCTCCTACGAGCAGTACTTC. Translation gives CASRHSTGSSYEQYF.

This sequence joins TRBV15 and TRBJ2-1, with TRBD2 identical over 13 bases. With V trimmed by 0 bases and J by 15 bases, 14 bases remained unmatched. Germline CDR1 and CDR2: LNHNV and YYDKDF (reference sequence). This CDR3 spans 17 amino acids. The chain's CDR3 is CATSRDGVPGLAGTRFF. Here the CDR3 DNA reads TGTGCCACCAGCAGAGATGGAGTACCGGGACTAGCGGGAACGCGGTTCTTC.

Remarks on this clone: This likely reflects a read error, since a far larger clone is one base away. V gene TRBV29-1 combines with J gene TRBJ2-1, with 10 bases lining up with TRBD2. The CDR3 runs to 15 residues. V dropped 4 bases and J dropped 12; count of bases not matched to a gene: 15. CDR1 is SQVTM, CDR2 ANQGSEA, per germline. DNA for the CDR3: TGCAGCGTTGTAGGCCAGACCAGCGGGAGGGCCAGGCAGTTCTTC. Encoded protein: CSVVGQTSGRARQFF.

Concerning this clone: A much larger clone lies one base from this, so it may be a read error. This sequence joins TRBV4-2 and TRBJ2-2; 7 bases are shared with TRBD2. With V trimmed by 5 bases and J by 1 base, 4 bases remained unmatched. Germline-derived CDR1 and CDR2 are LGHNA and YNFKEQ. CDR3 length: 15 residues. The CDR3 region is CASSLASGNTGELFF. For the CDR3, the DNA is TGTGCCAGCAGCTTGGCTAGCGGGAACACCGGGGAGCTGTTTTTT.

The rearrangement links TRBV12-5 to TRBJ2-3, with 9 bases matching TRBD2. The CDR3 totals 16 residues. Germline values: CDR1 LGHNT, CDR2 FRNRAP. With 0 bases clipped from V and 4 bases from J, the junction kept 5 bases outside the gene matches. Written as DNA, the CDR3 is TGTGCTAGTGGTTTGGTTCTAGCGGGAAGGTCAGATACGCAGTATTTT. Amino acids: CASGLVLAGRSDTQYF. Full variable domain (remainder filled in from reference TRBV12-5 and TRBJ2-3): DARVTQTPRHKVTEMGQEVTMRCQPILGHNTVFWYRQTMMQGLELLAYFRNRAPLDDSGMPKDRFSAEMPDATLATLKIQPSEPRDSAVYFCASGLVLAGRSDTQYFGPGTRLTVL.

A remark on this clone: With a far larger clone one base away, a read error is the likely cause. The sample carries other DNA sequences with the same CDR3. The V call is TRBV5-1, the J call TRBJ1-1; D is undetermined. Germline CDR1 reads SGHRS; CDR2 reads YFSETQ. CDR3 length equals 14 residues. This CDR3 is CASSERIPNTEAFF. As DNA, the CDR3 is TGCGCCAGCAGCGAAAGGATCCCGAACACCGAAGCTTTCTTT.

As regards this clone: One base separates it from a far larger clone, so it is likely a read error. This chain joins TRBV6-1 and TRBJ2-1, with no clear D. CDR1 and CDR2 from the germline V gene are MNHNS and SASEGT. There are 14 residues in the CDR3. This CDR3 is CASSDWSSYNGQFF. Here the CDR3 DNA reads TGTGCCAGCAGTGATTGGAGCTCCTACAATGGGCAGTTCTTC.

V usage is TRBV6-1 and J usage is TRBJ2-1; 11 bases match TRBD2. CDR1 is MNHNS and CDR2 is SASEGT in the germline V gene. V lost 7 bases, J lost 8 bases, and 7 bases stayed unmatched. The CDR3 loop spans 14 amino acids. CDR3: CASKNSGRAYEQFF. The CDR3 bases are TGTGCCAGCAAGAATAGCGGGAGGGCCTATGAGCAGTTCTTC.